The source of this T cell receptor beta chain is a study of cytomegalovirus exposure and HLA in healthy donors. Germline CDR1 and CDR2: MNHEY and SMNVEV (reference sequence). This CDR3 contains 14 residues. The V and J ends lost 5 bases and 0 bases, in that order; junction bases with no gene match: 4. PCR amplification relied on 60 Vbeta primers (plus 13 Jbeta primers). Sequencing was performed with immunoSEQ multiplex PCR; in TCRdb, only in-frame clones are kept and a portion is missing. The data hold 200,000 to 250,000 clones, with 75% to 85% observed a single time. The sample taken for sequencing was PBMCs. V is TRBV27 and J is TRBJ2-7, with 7 bases that match TRBD2. This TCR was sampled from a woman aged 40 to 50 in good health and CMV-seronegative. The CDR3, as DNA: TGTGCCAGCAGTCATGGGACTACCTCCTACGAGCAGTACTTC. Translating it yields CASSHGTTSYEQYF.